This section outlines one T cell receptor (beta chain) sequence together with its context. Antigen: not known. The data originate from a study of beta chain features in type 1 diabetes. Study-level points and caveats: For Type 1 diabetes patients, all four CD4+ subsets carried TCRB CDR3s that were moderately but significantly shorter. Individuals with type 1 diabetes displayed fewer insertions and more deletions at VDJ junctions. Sequencing used cDNA, and cells with high TCR expression could therefore be over-represented.

Each sorted fraction was over 95% pure. The trim removed 5 bases at V and 3 bases at J, leaving 4 bases unmatched. Germline-derived CDR1 and CDR2 are LNHDA and SQIVND (reference sequence). The CDR3 spans 14 residues. The authors reverse transcribed all of the isolated RNA, so sequencing captured expressed TCRB transcripts. The data were produced by immunoSEQ multiplex PCR, yet TCRdb's version contains in-frame clones alone and is incomplete. The table has roughly 100,000 clones, approximately 30% seen once; the top ten hold 0.53%. The sequencing input was central memory CD4+ T cells from blood. V is TRBV19 and J is TRBJ1-2; 9 bases line up with TRBD1. The receptor comes from a woman under 30 with type 1 diabetes. Here the CDR3 DNA reads TGTGCCAGTAGTCAGGACAGGGGATACTATGGCTACACCTTC. Translated: CASSQDRGYYGYTF. Full variable domain (missing parts from reference TRBV19 and TRBJ1-2): DGGITQSPKYLFRKEGQNVTLSCEQNLNHDAMYWYRQDPGQGLRLIYYSQIVNDFQKGDIAEGYSVSREKKESFPLTVTSAQKNPTAFYLCASSQDRGYYGYTFGSGTRLTVV.